This T cell receptor (beta chain) is drawn from a study of blood T cell repertoires in COVID-19. Sequenced by immunoSEQ multiplex PCR; TCRdb stores in-frame clones only, minus some. Counted here are over 200,000 clones, about 80% occurring once; the ten biggest clones make up 2% to 3%. Input material: peripheral blood. The TCR was taken from a woman aged 40 to 50 with active or convalescent COVID-19.

The CDR3 DNA reads as TGTGCCAGCAGTTACTCCTCGGGATCGCAGTATTTT. Translating gives CASSYSSGSQYF. The V gene is TRBV6-2 or TRBV6-3, the J gene TRBJ2-3; the D gene is possibly TRBD2 (5 bases). The CDR3 covers 12 residues. CDR1 is MNHEY and CDR2 is SVGEGT in the germline V gene. The germline V and J ends were trimmed by 0 bases and 10 bases, with 8 bases remaining between them.